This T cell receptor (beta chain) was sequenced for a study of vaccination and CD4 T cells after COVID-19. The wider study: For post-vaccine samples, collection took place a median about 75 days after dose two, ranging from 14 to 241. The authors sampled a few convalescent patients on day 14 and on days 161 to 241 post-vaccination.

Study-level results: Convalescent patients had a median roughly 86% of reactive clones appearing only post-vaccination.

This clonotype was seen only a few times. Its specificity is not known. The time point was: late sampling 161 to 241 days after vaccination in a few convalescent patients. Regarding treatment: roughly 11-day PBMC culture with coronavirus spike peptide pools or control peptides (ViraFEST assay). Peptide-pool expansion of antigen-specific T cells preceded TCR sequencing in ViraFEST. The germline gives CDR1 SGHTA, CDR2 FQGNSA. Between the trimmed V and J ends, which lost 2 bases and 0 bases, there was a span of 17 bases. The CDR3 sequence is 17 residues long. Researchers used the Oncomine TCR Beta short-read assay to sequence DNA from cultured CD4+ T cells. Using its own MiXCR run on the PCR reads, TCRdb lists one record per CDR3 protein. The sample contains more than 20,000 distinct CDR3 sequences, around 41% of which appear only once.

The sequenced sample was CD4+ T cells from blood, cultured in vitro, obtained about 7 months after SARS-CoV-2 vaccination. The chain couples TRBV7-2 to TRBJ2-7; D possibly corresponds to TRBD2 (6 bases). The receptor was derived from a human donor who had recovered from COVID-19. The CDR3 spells CASSLLSSATGSYEQYF. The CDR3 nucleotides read TGTGCCAGCAGCTTACTGTCTAGCGCAACCGGCTCCTACGAGCAGTACTTC.